These 20 T cell receptor beta chains were sequenced from one sample in a study of control samples from healthy donors and cancer patients. The protocol was immunoSEQ multiplex PCR, while the TCRdb copy is restricted to in-frame clones and leaves out a portion. The sample shows 95,000 to 150,000 clones, approximately 92% of them seen only once. The sample was PBMCs. These receptors came from an elderly man with head and neck cancer.

The V gene is TRBV27, the J gene TRBJ1-1; weak D call: TRBD1 (6 bases). The CDR3 runs to 13 residues. V shed 4 bases and J shed 3 bases, with 9 bases lying between them. CDR1 is MNHEY, CDR2 SMNVEV, per germline (reference sequence). The chain's CDR3 is CASSSQGYTEAFF. CDR3 DNA sequence: TGTGCCAGCAGTTCTCAGGGGTACACTGAAGCTTTCTTT.

The J gene is TRBJ1-1, the V gene TRBV23-1; maybe TRBD1 (5 bases). TRBV23-1 is sorted into the ORF group, with uncertain function. V gave up 0 bases and J gave up 3 bases, with 8 bases separating them. This CDR3 region has 14 residues. In DNA, the CDR3 is TGCGCCAGCAGTCAATCGACGGGGGACACTGAAGCTTTCTTT. Translated, it gives CASSQSTGDTEAFF.

The chain carries TRBV19 and TRBJ2-7; D not resolved. CDR1 is LNHDA, CDR2 SQIVND, per germline (reference sequence). V lost 6 bases and J lost 2, with 11 bases in between. The CDR3 sequence is 13 residues long. The CDR3 sequence is CASSAGAAYEQYF. The CDR3, as DNA: TGTGCCAGTAGCGCCGGCGCGGCCTACGAGCAGTACTTC.

This rearrangement joins TRBV5-1 to TRBJ1-6, with D possibly matching TRBD1 (5 bases). This CDR3 spans 19 amino acids. The ends were cut back, 2 bases at V and 5 bases at J, with 23 bases in the middle. Germline CDR1 is SGHRS and CDR2 is YFSETQ. The CDR3 spells CASSLPSGGQGRNNSPLHF. CDR3 nucleotide sequence: TGCGCCAGCAGCTTACCCTCCGGTGGGCAGGGCCGTAATAATTCACCCCTCCACTTT. The whole variable domain, remainder taken from reference TRBV5-1 and TRBJ1-6, is KAGVTQTPRYLIKTRGQQVTLSCSPISGHRSVSWYQQTPGQGLQFLFEYFSETQRNKGNFPGRFSGRQFSNSRSEMNVSTLELGDSALYLCASSLPSGGQGRNNSPLHFGNGTRLTVT.

This chain connects TRBV6-1 to TRBJ1-5, with no clear D. V lost 3 bases, J lost 1 base, and 13 bases lay in between. The CDR3 covers 16 residues. Germline values: CDR1 MNHNS, CDR2 SASEGT. DNA of the CDR3: TGTGCCAGCAGTGAGCCTTTCATGGGGAGCAATCAGCCCCAGCATTTT. Translating it yields CASSEPFMGSNQPQHF.

DNA of the CDR3: TGTGCCAGCAGCTTGGCGGCAGGGGATGGCTACACCTTC. It encodes CASSLAAGDGYTF. The chain carries TRBV5-4 and TRBJ1-2; a weak D match, TRBD1 (6 bases). Trimming shortened V by 0 bases and J by 6 bases, and 9 bases separated the two germline ends. The CDR3 is 13 residues long. CDR1 is SGHNT and CDR2 is YYREEE in the germline V gene (reference sequence).

The chain recombines TRBV24-1 with TRBJ2-6; possible D gene TRBD1, 6 bases. V gave up 4 bases and J gave up 1 base, with 10 bases separating them. The CDR3 contains 16 residues. Per germline, CDR1 KGHDR and CDR2 SFDVKD. The CDR3 DNA sequence: TGTGCCACCAGTGAACCAACAGGGTCTGGGGCCAACGTCCTGACTTTC. It codes for CATSEPTGSGANVLTF.

In its sample, this clone was seen a few times. The V and J genes are TRBV5-4 and TRBJ2-7; 9 bases match TRBD1. CDR1 is SGHNT, CDR2 YYREEE, per germline (reference sequence). V trimming: 4 bases; J trimming: 2 bases; junction bases outside the gene matches: 4. The CDR3 loop spans 14 amino acids. CDR3: CASSKGTGTYEQYF. The CDR3 DNA sequence: TGTGCCAGCAGCAAAGGGACAGGGACCTACGAGCAGTACTTC.

V and J are TRBV29-1 and TRBJ1-3; 11 positions agree with TRBD1. The V segment lost 6 bases and the J segment 4 bases; nucleotides outside the gene matches: 8. The germline gives CDR1 SQVTM, CDR2 ANQGSEA. The CDR3 sequence is 15 residues long. As DNA, the CDR3 is TGCAGCGTCCGCTGGACAGGGGGCCTGGGAAACACCATATATTTT. Translation: CSVRWTGGLGNTIYF.

The V gene is TRBV5-4, the J gene TRBJ1-2, with 11 bases fitting TRBD1. From germline, CDR1 is SGHNT and CDR2 YYREEE (reference sequence). The CDR3 spans 15 residues. Trimming removed 5 bases from V and 4 bases from J; junction bases left unmatched: 7. CDR3 in amino acids: CASRRDRGSIYGYTF. In nucleotides, the CDR3 is TGTGCCAGCAGAAGGGACAGGGGGAGTATCTATGGCTACACCTTC.

The rearrangement links TRBV18 to TRBJ2-2; 7 nucleotides line up with TRBD2. Germline-derived CDR1 and CDR2 are KGHSH and LQKENI. V lost 0 bases to trimming and J lost 8 bases; unmatched junction nucleotides: 9. The CDR3 contains 16 residues. The CDR3 coding sequence is TGTGCCAGCTCACCACCTGGACTAGAGGCGTCTGGGGAGCTGTTTTTT. Its translation is CASSPPGLEASGELFF.

This clone was detected once. The V and J genes are TRBV5-1 and TRBJ1-4; TRBD1 agrees at 7 bases. The germline gives CDR1 SGHRS, CDR2 YFSETQ. The CDR3 contains 14 residues. The V gene end was trimmed by 4 bases and the J gene end by 6 bases; junction bases not matched to a gene: 6. Written as DNA, the CDR3 is TGCGCCAGCAGCCGGGGACAGAGGGATGAAAAACTGTTTTTT. Translation: CASSRGQRDEKLFF. The complete variable domain, with remaining parts taken from reference TRBV5-1 and TRBJ1-4, reads KAGVTQTPRYLIKTRGQQVTLSCSPISGHRSVSWYQQTPGQGLQFLFEYFSETQRNKGNFPGRFSGRQFSNSRSEMNVSTLELGDSALYLCASSRGQRDEKLFFGSGTQLSVL.

The V gene is TRBV5-1, the J gene TRBJ1-1; D might be TRBD1 (6 bases). This CDR3 has 16 residues. The V end lost 0 bases, the J end lost 5 bases, and 17 bases lay between the germline ends. The germline gives CDR1 SGHRS, CDR2 YFSETQ. CDR3 amino acids: CASSLAPVGGLTEAFF. For the CDR3, the DNA is TGCGCCAGCAGCTTGGCCCCCGTTGGGGGGCTTACTGAAGCTTTCTTT.

This clone turned up a few times. The chain couples TRBV7-2 to TRBJ1-2, with TRBD1 matching 10 bases. With V trimmed by 6 bases and J by 3 bases, 4 bases remained unmatched. The CDR3 totals 14 residues. Germline V gives CDR1 SGHTA, CDR2 FQGNSA. CDR3 in amino acids: CASSSGQGYYGYTF. In DNA form, the CDR3 reads TGTGCCAGCAGTTCGGGACAGGGGTACTATGGCTACACCTTC.

The chain joins TRBV6-1 to TRBJ1-4; D remains ambiguous. The V and J ends lost 0 bases and 9 bases respectively, with 5 bases between them. The CDR3 has 12 residues. The germline V gene has CDR1 MNHNS and CDR2 SASEGT. The CDR3 reads CASSEAQQKLFF. The CDR3 bases are TGTGCCAGCAGTGAAGCCCAGCAAAAACTGTTTTTT.

This clone was found once. The gene calls are TRBV6-1 and TRBJ2-7; no clear D gene. V lost 3 bases and J 5 bases, leaving 14 bases between the germline ends. This CDR3 contains 14 residues. CDR1 and CDR2 from the germline V gene are MNHNS and SASEGT. Here the CDR3 reads CASSDRLRSHEQYF. The CDR3 DNA sequence: TGTGCCAGCAGTGATCGACTCCGCAGCCACGAGCAGTACTTC.

This clone occurred a few times. V gene TRBV9 combines with J gene TRBJ2-5, with TRBD1 as a possible D gene (6 bases). CDR1 is SGDLS, CDR2 YYNGEE, per germline. This CDR3 comprises 17 residues. V lost 0 bases and J lost 5, with 20 bases in between. CDR3 amino acids: CASSVEVKVGGGETQYF. In DNA, the CDR3 is TGTGCCAGCAGCGTAGAGGTTAAGGTAGGGGGTGGCGAGACCCAGTACTTC.

The chain recombines TRBV7-9 with TRBJ2-7; no clear D gene. The V gene's germline CDR1 is SEHNR and CDR2 FQNEAQ (reference sequence). The CDR3 is 13 amino acids. Trimming shortened V by 3 bases and J by 2 bases, and 8 bases separated the two germline ends. The CDR3 here is CASSFTVPYEQYF. The CDR3 DNA reads TGTGCCAGCAGCTTCACAGTCCCCTACGAGCAGTACTTC.

This clone was observed a single time. The chain couples TRBV19 to TRBJ1-3, with 9 bases that match TRBD1. Germline V lookup: CDR1 LNHDA, CDR2 SQIVND (reference sequence). With V trimmed by 5 bases and J by 3 bases, 8 bases remained unmatched. The CDR3 is made up of 16 amino acids. The CDR3: CASSPKQGAIGNTIYF. CDR3 sequence (DNA): TGTGCCAGTAGTCCGAAACAGGGGGCGATTGGAAACACCATATATTTT. The full variable domain, completed using reference TRBV19 and TRBJ1-3, is DGGITQSPKYLFRKEGQNVTLSCEQNLNHDAMYWYRQDPGQGLRLIYYSQIVNDFQKGDIAEGYSVSREKKESFPLTVTSAQKNPTAFYLCASSPKQGAIGNTIYFGEGSWLTVV.

CDR3 region: CASSLVVLETQYF. Here the CDR3 DNA reads TGTGCCAGCAGCTTGGTGGTGTTGGAGACCCAGTACTTC. The rearrangement uses TRBV5-8 and TRBJ2-5; D gene uncertain. V lost 0 bases and J lost 5, with 8 bases in between. The V gene's germline CDR1 is SGHTS and CDR2 YDEGEE. The CDR3 is 13 amino acids.